Listed below are T cell receptor beta chains from one sample, sequenced in a study of CD4 T cells in relation to SARS-CoV-2 and coronaviruses. Their specific antigens are unknown. Sequenced by immunoSEQ multiplex PCR; TCRdb stores in-frame clones only, minus some. The profile shows about 20,000 clones, about 70% of them singletons. The sample consisted of CD4+ T cells from PBMCs, cultured in vitro. These receptors came from a human donor in good health. Each CDR3 is given with its conserved first and last residue. The D gene is left open where the match is weak. Size tells how often a clone was seen (once, few, many) or the class of an expanded clone, and some rows leave it out.

clone_size: once; v_call: TRBV10-3; j_call: TRBJ1-1; d_call: TRBD1; cdr3_aa: CAISDGTANTEAFF; cdr3_nt: TGTGCCATCAGTGATGGGACAGCGAACACTGAAGCTTTCTTT
clone_size: .; v_call: TRBV5-1; j_call: TRBJ2-2; d_call: .; cdr3_aa: CASSRSGDTGELFF; cdr3_nt: TGCGCCAGCAGCCGAAGTGGGGACACCGGGGAGCTGTTTTTT
clone_size: .; v_call: TRBV10-3; j_call: TRBJ1-1; d_call: .; cdr3_aa: CAISVSQGNTEAFF; cdr3_nt: TGTGCCATCAGTGTGAGCCAGGGCAACACTGAAGCTTTCTTT
clone_size: once; v_call: TRBV11-2; j_call: TRBJ1-1; d_call: .; cdr3_aa: CASSLGYRDGTEAFF; cdr3_nt: TGTGCCAGCAGCTTAGGTTACAGGGATGGAACTGAAGCTTTCTTT
clone_size: .; v_call: TRBV7-3; j_call: TRBJ2-1; d_call: TRBD2; cdr3_aa: CASSAASGRGGGEQFF; cdr3_nt: TGTGCCAGCAGCGCCGCTAGCGGGAGGGGGGGTGGTGAGCAGTTCTTC
clone_size: .; v_call: TRBV7-9; j_call: TRBJ2-5; d_call: TRBD2; cdr3_aa: CASSLGVREGQTQYF; cdr3_nt: TGTGCCAGCAGCTTAGGTGTACGGGAGGGACAGACCCAGTACTTC
clone_size: .; v_call: TRBV20-1; j_call: TRBJ2-3; d_call: .; cdr3_aa: CSASFSWEQYF; cdr3_nt: TGCAGTGCTAGCTTTAGTTGGGAGCAGTATTTT
clone_size: .; v_call: TRBV19; j_call: TRBJ2-1; d_call: TRBD2; cdr3_aa: CASSSRGTSGDNEQFF; cdr3_nt: TGTGCCAGTAGTAGCCGGGGGACTAGCGGGGACAATGAGCAGTTCTTC
clone_size: few; v_call: TRBV4-2; j_call: TRBJ2-1; d_call: .; cdr3_aa: CASSQDGYNEQFF; cdr3_nt: TGTGCCAGCAGCCAAGACGGCTACAATGAGCAGTTCTTC
clone_size: .; v_call: TRBV5-1; j_call: TRBJ1-4; d_call: .; cdr3_aa: CASSLRNAGNEKLFF; cdr3_nt: TGCGCCAGCAGCTTGAGAAACGCAGGGAATGAAAAACTGTTTTTT
clone_size: .; v_call: TRBV5-1; j_call: TRBJ1-2; d_call: TRBD1; cdr3_aa: CASSHGTAPNYGYTF; cdr3_nt: TGCGCCAGCAGCCACGGGACAGCTCCTAACTATGGCTACACCTTC
clone_size: few; v_call: TRBV30; j_call: TRBJ1-2; d_call: .; cdr3_aa: CASRTGTRRSGYTF; cdr3_nt: TGTGCCTCCAGGACCGGGACACGTAGGTCCGGCTACACCTTC
clone_size: .; v_call: TRBV14; j_call: TRBJ2-7; d_call: .; cdr3_aa: CASSRGNDEQYF; cdr3_nt: TGTGCCAGCAGCCGGGGAAACGACGAGCAGTACTTC
clone_size: .; v_call: TRBV7-2; j_call: TRBJ2-7; d_call: .; cdr3_aa: CASSPRRSREQYF; cdr3_nt: TGTGCCAGCTCTCCCCGGCGGTCCCGGGAGCAGTACTTC
clone_size: .; v_call: TRBV19; j_call: TRBJ2-3; d_call: .; cdr3_aa: CASSIRGAWADTQYF; cdr3_nt: TGTGCCAGTAGTATACGGGGGGCATGGGCAGATACGCAGTATTTT
clone_size: .; v_call: TRBV6-5; j_call: TRBJ1-3; d_call: .; cdr3_aa: CATYWGGSGGTIYF; cdr3_nt: TGTGCCACCTACTGGGGGGGTTCGGGAGGCACCATATATTTT
clone_size: .; v_call: TRBV3-1/TRBV3-2; j_call: TRBJ2-2; d_call: TRBD2; cdr3_aa: CASSVPGTSVGELFF; cdr3_nt: TGTGCCAGCAGCGTCCCCGGGACTAGCGTCGGGGAGCTGTTTTTT
clone_size: .; v_call: TRBV7-2; j_call: TRBJ2-3; d_call: TRBD2; cdr3_aa: CASSLGLAGASSTDTQYF; cdr3_nt: TGTGCCAGCAGCTTGGGACTAGCGGGGGCCTCTAGCACAGATACGCAGTATTTT
clone_size: .; v_call: TRBV4-2; j_call: TRBJ2-5; d_call: TRBD1; cdr3_aa: CASSQEGDRAETQYF; cdr3_nt: TGTGCCAGCAGCCAAGAAGGGGACAGGGCCGAGACCCAGTACTTC
clone_size: .; v_call: TRBV7-2; j_call: TRBJ2-3; d_call: TRBD2; cdr3_aa: CASSPAAGGLGDTQYF; cdr3_nt: TGTGCCAGCAGCCCAGCAGCGGGGGGGCTTGGAGATACGCAGTATTTT
clone_size: .; v_call: TRBV7-2; j_call: TRBJ2-7; d_call: TRBD2; cdr3_aa: CASRTSGLSSYEQYF; cdr3_nt: TGTGCCAGCCGGACTAGCGGTCTGAGCTCCTACGAGCAGTACTTC
clone_size: .; v_call: TRBV6-1; j_call: TRBJ2-7; d_call: TRBD2; cdr3_aa: CASSDPASGRFYEQYF; cdr3_nt: TGTGCCAGCAGTGACCCGGCTAGCGGGAGGTTTTACGAGCAGTACTTC
clone_size: once; v_call: TRBV7-2; j_call: TRBJ2-5; d_call: TRBD2; cdr3_aa: CASSSGRGDFQETQYF; cdr3_nt: TGTGCCAGCAGCTCCGGGCGGGGGGACTTCCAAGAGACCCAGTACTTC
clone_size: .; v_call: TRBV9; j_call: TRBJ1-1; d_call: .; cdr3_aa: CASSVADGVMAEAFF; cdr3_nt: TGTGCCAGCAGCGTAGCTGATGGGGTAATGGCTGAAGCTTTCTTT
clone_size: .; v_call: TRBV7-8; j_call: TRBJ1-2; d_call: .; cdr3_aa: CASSLNSGTAVGGYTF; cdr3_nt: TGTGCCAGCAGCCTTAATAGTGGGACGGCGGTTGGGGGCTACACCTTC
clone_size: .; v_call: TRBV5-1; j_call: TRBJ1-4; d_call: TRBD1; cdr3_aa: CASSTGGATNEKLFF; cdr3_nt: TGCGCCAGCAGCACAGGGGGCGCGACTAATGAAAAACTGTTTTTT
clone_size: .; v_call: TRBV5-1; j_call: TRBJ2-3; d_call: TRBD1; cdr3_aa: CASSSDRSADTQYF; cdr3_nt: TGCGCCAGCAGCTCGGACAGGAGCGCGGATACGCAGTATTTT
clone_size: .; v_call: TRBV27; j_call: TRBJ2-2; d_call: TRBD1; cdr3_aa: CAIRGTANTGELFF; cdr3_nt: TGTGCCATCAGGGGGACAGCGAACACCGGGGAGCTGTTTTTT
clone_size: .; v_call: TRBV7-7; j_call: TRBJ1-3; d_call: .; cdr3_aa: CASRPGNTIYF; cdr3_nt: TGTGCCAGCAGACCTGGAAACACCATATATTTT
clone_size: .; v_call: TRBV6-1; j_call: TRBJ2-3; d_call: .; cdr3_aa: CASSARSGQASGDTQYF; cdr3_nt: TGTGCCAGCAGTGCTCGGTCGGGCCAGGCGAGTGGAGATACGCAGTATTTT
clone_size: .; v_call: TRBV18; j_call: TRBJ1-6; d_call: .; cdr3_aa: CASSPRGGYNSPLHF; cdr3_nt: TGTGCCAGCTCACCTCGGGGGGGTTATAATTCACCCCTCCACTTT
clone_size: .; v_call: TRBV9; j_call: TRBJ2-3; d_call: .; cdr3_aa: CASSVAYTDTQYF; cdr3_nt: TGTGCCAGCAGCGTAGCCTACACAGATACGCAGTATTTT
clone_size: .; v_call: TRBV6-2/TRBV6-3; j_call: TRBJ2-7; d_call: TRBD2; cdr3_aa: CASSDISGDYEQYF; cdr3_nt: TGTGCCAGCAGTGACATTAGCGGGGACTACGAGCAGTACTTC
clone_size: .; v_call: TRBV12-3/TRBV12-4; j_call: TRBJ1-5; d_call: .; cdr3_aa: CASSPQRGPQHF; cdr3_nt: TGTGCCAGCAGTCCTCAAAGAGGGCCCCAGCATTTT
clone_size: .; v_call: TRBV27; j_call: TRBJ2-3; d_call: .; cdr3_aa: CASSRTLRGDTQYF; cdr3_nt: TGTGCCAGCAGCCGGACCCTCCGGGGGGATACGCAGTATTTT
clone_size: .; v_call: TRBV5-1; j_call: TRBJ2-5; d_call: .; cdr3_aa: CASSFSAGQETQYF; cdr3_nt: TGCGCCAGCAGCTTCTCGGCGGGCCAAGAGACCCAGTACTTC
clone_size: few; v_call: TRBV28; j_call: TRBJ2-1; d_call: .; cdr3_aa: CASSTGTFGSDEQFF; cdr3_nt: TGTGCCAGCAGCACCGGGACTTTCGGGTCCGATGAGCAGTTCTTC
clone_size: .; v_call: TRBV21-1; j_call: TRBJ1-2; d_call: .; cdr3_aa: CASSKDEENYGYTF; cdr3_nt: TGTGCCAGCAGCAAAGACGAGGAAAACTATGGCTACACCTTC
clone_size: .; v_call: TRBV4-3; j_call: TRBJ1-4; d_call: .; cdr3_aa: CASSHGTRQQQKLFF; cdr3_nt: TGCGCCAGCAGCCACGGAACAAGACAGCAACAAAAACTGTTTTTT
clone_size: few; v_call: TRBV5-6; j_call: TRBJ2-7; d_call: .; cdr3_aa: CASNMRFGPSNYEQYF; cdr3_nt: TGTGCCAGCAACATGAGATTCGGGCCCAGCAACTACGAGCAGTACTTC
clone_size: .; v_call: TRBV18; j_call: TRBJ2-3; d_call: TRBD2; cdr3_aa: CASSPPGLAGGTDTQYF; cdr3_nt: TGTGCCAGCTCACCTCCGGGACTAGCGGGGGGCACAGATACGCAGTATTTT
clone_size: .; v_call: TRBV5-1; j_call: TRBJ1-1; d_call: .; cdr3_aa: CASRGGRTEAFF; cdr3_nt: TGCGCCAGCAGAGGGGGTCGGACTGAAGCTTTCTTT
clone_size: once; v_call: TRBV5-3; j_call: TRBJ1-2; d_call: TRBD1; cdr3_aa: CARSLNRQGRHGYTF; cdr3_nt: TGTGCCAGAAGCTTGAACAGACAGGGAAGGCATGGCTACACCTTC
clone_size: few; v_call: TRBV4-1; j_call: TRBJ1-6; d_call: .; cdr3_aa: CASARGESNSPLHF; cdr3_nt: TGCGCCAGCGCGCGGGGGGAAAGTAATTCACCCCTCCACTTT
clone_size: .; v_call: TRBV3-1/TRBV3-2; j_call: TRBJ2-7; d_call: .; cdr3_aa: CASSQDLEKRDYEQYF; cdr3_nt: TGTGCCAGCAGCCAAGATCTCGAGAAAAGAGACTACGAGCAGTACTTC
clone_size: .; v_call: TRBV7-9; j_call: TRBJ1-2; d_call: .; cdr3_aa: CASSLLAGIYGYTF; cdr3_nt: TGTGCCAGCAGCTTATTGGCAGGGATCTACGGCTACACCTTC
clone_size: .; v_call: TRBV16; j_call: TRBJ2-3; d_call: .; cdr3_aa: CASSRARSTDTQYF; cdr3_nt: TGTGCCAGCAGCCGAGCCCGTAGCACAGATACGCAGTATTTT
clone_size: .; v_call: TRBV5-6; j_call: TRBJ1-5; d_call: TRBD1; cdr3_aa: CASSLGTEYQPQHF; cdr3_nt: TGTGCCAGCAGCTTAGGGACAGAATATCAGCCCCAGCATTTT
clone_size: .; v_call: TRBV4-1; j_call: TRBJ1-4; d_call: .; cdr3_aa: CASSQDWDGHNEKLFF; cdr3_nt: TGCGCCAGCAGCCAAGATTGGGACGGCCATAATGAAAAACTGTTTTTT
clone_size: .; v_call: TRBV12-3/TRBV12-4; j_call: TRBJ2-7; d_call: .; cdr3_aa: CASSSPHGEQYF; cdr3_nt: TGTGCCAGCAGTTCACCCCATGGGGAGCAGTACTTC
clone_size: .; v_call: TRBV14; j_call: TRBJ2-2; d_call: .; cdr3_aa: CASSLPGAPGELFF; cdr3_nt: TGTGCCAGCAGCCTCCCTGGAGCCCCCGGGGAGCTGTTTTTT
clone_size: .; v_call: TRBV5-1; j_call: TRBJ2-2; d_call: TRBD2; cdr3_aa: CASSIVTSGGNTGELFF; cdr3_nt: TGCGCCAGCAGCATAGTCACTAGCGGGGGGAACACCGGGGAGCTGTTTTTT
clone_size: .; v_call: TRBV7-9; j_call: TRBJ1-4; d_call: .; cdr3_aa: CASSVLGGGEKLFF; cdr3_nt: TGTGCCAGCAGCGTCCTAGGAGGTGGTGAAAAACTGTTTTTT
clone_size: few; v_call: TRBV5-1; j_call: TRBJ1-1; d_call: TRBD1; cdr3_aa: CASSLDTQGGNTEAFF; cdr3_nt: TGCGCCAGCAGCTTGGACACACAGGGGGGGAACACTGAAGCTTTCTTT
clone_size: .; v_call: TRBV10-3; j_call: TRBJ1-2; d_call: .; cdr3_aa: CAISGPNLHGYTF; cdr3_nt: TGTGCCATCAGTGGGCCTAACCTACATGGCTACACCTTC
clone_size: .; v_call: TRBV7-2; j_call: TRBJ2-3; d_call: .; cdr3_aa: CASRGLLTDTQYF; cdr3_nt: TGTGCCAGCAGGGGACTTCTCACAGATACGCAGTATTTT
clone_size: .; v_call: TRBV4-2; j_call: TRBJ2-3; d_call: .; cdr3_aa: CASSQELRVSTDTQYF; cdr3_nt: TGTGCCAGCAGCCAAGAGCTGCGGGTTTCCACAGATACGCAGTATTTT
clone_size: .; v_call: TRBV11-3; j_call: TRBJ2-3; d_call: .; cdr3_aa: CASSPKRGYTDTQYF; cdr3_nt: TGTGCCAGCAGCCCAAAACGGGGGTACACAGATACGCAGTATTTT
clone_size: .; v_call: TRBV28; j_call: TRBJ1-2; d_call: .; cdr3_aa: CASSRNFNYGYTF; cdr3_nt: TGTGCCAGCAGCCGTAACTTTAACTATGGCTACACCTTC